This T cell receptor (beta chain) was recovered during a study of CD8 T cells in Susac syndrome. After extraction with the RNeasy kit, about 0.45 to 1 ug of the RNA was reverse transcribed using random hexamers. TCRdb re-derived calls from the immunoSEQ multiplex PCR reads in MiXCR, one entry per CDR3 protein. The sample shows almost 450,000 distinct CDR3 sequences, approximately 89% of them seen only once. CD8+ and CD4+ T cells taken from blood had their TCR beta sequenced. The CDR3 covers 18 residues. The junction had 13 bases not matched to a gene; V was cut back by 2 bases and J by 5 bases. The sequenced material came from CD8+ T cells from PBMCs. The source is a human donor with multiple sclerosis. The chain couples TRBV12-3 or TRBV12-4 to TRBJ2-2; 8 positions match TRBD2. The CDR3: CASSLNPSDGGATGELFF. In DNA, the CDR3 is TGTGCCAGCAGTTTAAACCCTTCGGACGGGGGGGCTACCGGGGAGCTGTTTTTT.